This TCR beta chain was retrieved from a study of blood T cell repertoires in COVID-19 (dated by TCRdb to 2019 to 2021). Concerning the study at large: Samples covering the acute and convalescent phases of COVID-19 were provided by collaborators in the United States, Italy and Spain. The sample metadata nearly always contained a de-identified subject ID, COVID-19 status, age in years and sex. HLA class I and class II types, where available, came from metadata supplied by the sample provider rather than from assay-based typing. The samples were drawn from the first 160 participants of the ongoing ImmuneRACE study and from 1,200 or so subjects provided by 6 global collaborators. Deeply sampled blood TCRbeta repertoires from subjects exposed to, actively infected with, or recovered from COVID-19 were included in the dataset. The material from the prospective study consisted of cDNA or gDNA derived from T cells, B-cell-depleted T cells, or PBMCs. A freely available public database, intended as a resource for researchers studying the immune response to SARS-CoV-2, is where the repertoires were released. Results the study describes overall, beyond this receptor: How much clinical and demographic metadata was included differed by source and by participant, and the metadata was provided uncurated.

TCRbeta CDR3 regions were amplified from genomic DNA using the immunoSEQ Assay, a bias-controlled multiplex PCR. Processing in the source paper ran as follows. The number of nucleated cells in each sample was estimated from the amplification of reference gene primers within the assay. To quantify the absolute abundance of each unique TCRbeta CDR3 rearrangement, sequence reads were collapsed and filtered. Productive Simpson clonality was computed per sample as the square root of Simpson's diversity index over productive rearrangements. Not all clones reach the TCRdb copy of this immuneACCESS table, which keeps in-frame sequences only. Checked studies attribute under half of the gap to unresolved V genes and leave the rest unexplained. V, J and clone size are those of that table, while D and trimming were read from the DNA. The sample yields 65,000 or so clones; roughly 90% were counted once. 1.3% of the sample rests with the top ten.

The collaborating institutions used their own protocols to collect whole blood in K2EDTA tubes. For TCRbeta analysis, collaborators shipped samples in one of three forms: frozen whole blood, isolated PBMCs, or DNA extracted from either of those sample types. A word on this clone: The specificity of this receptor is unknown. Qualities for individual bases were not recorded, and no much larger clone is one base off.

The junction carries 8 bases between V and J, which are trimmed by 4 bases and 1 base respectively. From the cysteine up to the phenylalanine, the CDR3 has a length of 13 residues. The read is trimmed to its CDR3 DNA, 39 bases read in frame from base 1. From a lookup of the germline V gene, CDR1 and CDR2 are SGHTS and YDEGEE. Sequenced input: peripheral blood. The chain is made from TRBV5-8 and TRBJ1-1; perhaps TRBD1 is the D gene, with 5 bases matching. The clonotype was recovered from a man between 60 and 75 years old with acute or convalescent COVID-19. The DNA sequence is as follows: TGTGCCAGCAGCGTTGGACAGAACACTGAAGCTTTCTTT. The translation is CASSVGQNTEAFF.